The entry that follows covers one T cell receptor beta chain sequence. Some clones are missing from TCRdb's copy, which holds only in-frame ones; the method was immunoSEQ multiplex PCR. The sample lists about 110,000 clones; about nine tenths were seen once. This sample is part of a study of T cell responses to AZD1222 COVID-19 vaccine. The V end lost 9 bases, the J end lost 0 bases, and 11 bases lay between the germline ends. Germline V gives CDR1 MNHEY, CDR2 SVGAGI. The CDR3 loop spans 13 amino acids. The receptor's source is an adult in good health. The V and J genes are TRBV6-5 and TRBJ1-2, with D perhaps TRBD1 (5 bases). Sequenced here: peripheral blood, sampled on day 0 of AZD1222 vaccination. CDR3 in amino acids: CASGTETNYGYTF. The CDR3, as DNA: TGTGCCAGTGGGACGGAGACTAACTATGGCTACACCTTC.